Below are 20 T cell receptor beta chains sequenced from a single sample in a study of OX40 agonist ivuxolimab in advanced cancers. Assay used: immunoSEQ multiplex PCR; TCRdb lists only in-frame clones, some missing. The repertoire holds around 100,000 clones, with roughly 90% as singletons. Material: CD4+ or CD8+ T cells sorted from blood, obtained in a trial of the OX40 agonist ivuxolimab. The receptor source for this set is an adult with an advanced solid tumor such as melanoma, head and neck, liver or kidney cancer.

This chain uses TRBV11-2 with TRBJ2-7; 9 bases line up with TRBD1. The CDR3 is made up of 14 amino acids. Trimming cost V 5 bases and J 5 bases; bases outside gene matches: 7. Germline V gene data show CDR1 as SGHAT and CDR2 as FQNNGV. This CDR3 reads CASSLGQGVHEQYF. CDR3 in DNA: TGTGCCAGCAGCCTGGGACAGGGTGTCCACGAGCAGTACTTC.

The gene calls are TRBV10-2 and TRBJ2-1, with a weak D call TRBD2 (6 bases). The CDR3 covers 16 residues. CDR1 is WSHSY, CDR2 SAAADI, per germline. V lost 3 bases, J lost 0 bases, and 12 bases lay in between. The CDR3 coding sequence is TGCGCCAGCAGTGACCGGACTACTCGCTCCTACAATGAGCAGTTCTTC. As protein: CASSDRTTRSYNEQFF.

This chain joins TRBV6-1 and TRBJ1-2; 7 nucleotides line up with TRBD1. Looked up from germline, CDR1 is MNHNS and CDR2 is SASEGT. The CDR3 sequence is 15 residues long. V gave up 11 bases and J gave up 2 bases; unmatched junction bases: 14. The CDR3 sequence: CASYPRGGGNYGYTF. DNA of the CDR3: TGTGCCTCGTACCCCAGGGGGGGCGGGAACTATGGCTACACCTTC.

The chain is built from TRBV5-6 and TRBJ2-7, with D maybe TRBD2 (6 bases). Deletions cut 2 bases from V and 5 bases from J, with 14 bases between. CDR3 length equals 14 residues. Germline-derived CDR1 and CDR2 are SGHDT and YYEEEE. The DNA of the CDR3 is TGTGCCAGCAGCTTCTTCCGGGAGTGGAACGAGCAGTACTTC. It encodes CASSFFREWNEQYF.

The gene calls are TRBV7-2 and TRBJ2-3; D may be TRBD2 (5 bases). This CDR3 comprises 12 residues. Per the germline V gene, CDR1 is SGHTA and CDR2 is FQGNSA. The V gene lost 5 bases and the J gene lost 6 bases, with 9 bases spanning the gap. The CDR3 nucleotides read TGTGCCAGCAGCCGAGGACTCGATACGCAGTATTTT. Its protein is CASSRGLDTQYF.

V usage is TRBV19 and J usage is TRBJ2-5; 10 bases are a match to TRBD1. Germline lookup yields CDR1 LNHDA and CDR2 SQIVND (reference sequence). The junction had 5 bases not matched to a gene; V was cut back by 3 bases and J by 1 base. CDR3 length: 16 amino acids. The CDR3 here is CASSIGTGASQETQYF. The CDR3 nucleotides are TGTGCCAGTAGTATTGGGACAGGGGCCTCCCAAGAGACCCAGTACTTC.

The chain employs TRBV11-3 and TRBJ2-7, with a possible D match to TRBD1 (6 bases). Trimming pared 1 base from V and 3 bases from J, leaving 7 bases between. The germline V gene encodes CDR1 SGHNT and CDR2 YENEEA. CDR3 length equals 13 residues. The CDR3 spells CASSLARGYEQYF. The CDR3 DNA sequence: TGTGCCAGCAGCTTAGCCAGGGGCTACGAGCAGTACTTC.

The J gene is TRBJ2-7, the V gene TRBV5-6, with TRBD2 as a possible D gene (6 bases). Germline lookup yields CDR1 SGHDT and CDR2 YYEEEE. V shed 0 bases and J shed 1 base, with 8 bases lying between them. The CDR3 runs to 14 residues. CDR3 nucleotide sequence: TGTGCCAGCAGCTTGGGGACTATTTCCTACGAGCAGTACTTC. Protein: CASSLGTISYEQYF.

In its sample, this clone was seen once. The chain uses TRBV20-1 and TRBJ2-1; D is ambiguous. V lost 5 bases to trimming and J lost 5 bases, with 7 bases between them. Germline V gene lookup returns CDR1 DFQATT and CDR2 SNEGSKA (reference sequence). The CDR3 consists of 11 residues. The CDR3 DNA follows: TGCAGTGCTGGACCCGACAATGAGCAGTTCTTC. This sequence encodes CSAGPDNEQFF.

V is TRBV30 and J is TRBJ2-3; D is uncertain. Germline V gene sequence: CDR1 GTSNPN, CDR2 SVGIG (reference sequence). Trimming pared 4 bases from V and 1 base from J, leaving 15 bases between. CDR3 length equals 15 residues. The CDR3 DNA follows: TGTGCCTGGAATCCTCGCCCCAGCGGCACAGATACGCAGTATTTT. Protein: CAWNPRPSGTDTQYF.

The chain recombines TRBV2 with TRBJ2-3, with TRBD2 as a possible D gene (5 bases). The V and J ends lost 8 bases and 5 bases respectively, with 14 bases between them. This CDR3 has 13 amino acids. Germline V gene data show CDR1 as SNHLY and CDR2 as FYNNEI. CDR3 loop: CASVLVRGDTQYF. DNA of the CDR3: TGTGCCAGCGTACTAGTTCGGGGAGATACGCAGTATTTT.

The gene calls are TRBV7-9 and TRBJ1-2, with a weak D call TRBD1 (5 bases). V lost 0 bases, J lost 2 bases, and 10 bases lay in between. This CDR3 region has 15 residues. Germline CDR1 is SEHNR and CDR2 is FQNEAQ (reference sequence). CDR3 nucleotide sequence: TGTGCCAGCAGCTTAGCCAGGGCCACAAACTATGGCTACACCTTC. It codes for CASSLARATNYGYTF.

CDR3 bases: TGTGCCAGCAGCCGGCAAGGGACAGGGGGGACCGGGGAGCTGTTTTTT. The encoded protein is CASSRQGTGGTGELFF. The J gene is TRBJ2-2, the V gene TRBV11-2; 11 bases line up with TRBD1. This CDR3 is built from 16 residues. CDR1 is SGHAT, CDR2 FQNNGV, per germline. The V gene end was trimmed by 5 bases and the J gene end by 5 bases; junction bases not matched to a gene: 7. Full variable domain (remainder filled in from reference TRBV11-2 and TRBJ2-2): EAGVAQSPRYKIIEKRQSVAFWCNPISGHATLYWYQQILGQGPKLLIQFQNNGVVDDSQLPKDRFSAERLKGVDSTLKIQPAKLEDSAVYLCASSRQGTGGTGELFFGEGSRLTVL.

CDR3 nucleotides: TGTGCCAGCTCACCACAGGGGAGCTCCTACGAGCAGTACTTC. It is translated as CASSPQGSSYEQYF. V usage is TRBV18 and J usage is TRBJ2-7; D tentatively reads TRBD1 or TRBD2 (5 bases each). Germline V gives CDR1 KGHSH, CDR2 LQKENI. Trimming stripped 1 base from V and 0 bases from J, with 7 bases between. The CDR3 length is 14 residues.

This clone showed up just once. V gene TRBV6-6 combines with J gene TRBJ1-2, with a weak D call TRBD1 (5 bases). Trimming took 4 bases from V and 6 from J, leaving 18 bases between them. Per the germline V gene, CDR1 is MNHNY and CDR2 is SVGAGI (reference sequence). This CDR3 region has 15 residues. The CDR3 loop reads CASSSLGTLGNGYTF. DNA of the CDR3: TGTGCCAGCAGTTCCTTAGGGACTCTTGGTAATGGCTACACCTTC.

J is TRBJ2-5 and V is TRBV19; TRBD1 aligns across 9 bases. The CDR3 loop spans 13 amino acids. Per germline, CDR1 LNHDA and CDR2 SQIVND (reference sequence). V lost 6 bases to trimming and J lost 3 bases; unmatched junction nucleotides: 2. The CDR3 coding sequence is TGTGCCAGTAGGCGGGACAGGGAAGAGACCCAGTACTTC. Amino acid sequence: CASRRDREETQYF.

The rearrangement links TRBV28 to TRBJ2-4; 7 nucleotides align to TRBD2. V lost 7 bases to trimming and J lost 0 bases; unmatched junction nucleotides: 9. The CDR3 extends over 16 amino acids. Germline V gene lookup returns CDR1 MDHEN and CDR2 SYDVKM. CDR3 bases: TGTGCCAGCATCCCGGGGGGTGCCGAAGCCAAAAACATTCAGTACTTC. Translation: CASIPGGAEAKNIQYF.

This chain joins TRBV11-2 and TRBJ2-7; D is possibly TRBD1 (6 bases). The V end was cut by 5 bases, the J end by 3 bases, with 11 bases between. This CDR3 has 13 amino acids. Per germline, CDR1 SGHAT and CDR2 FQNNGV. CDR3 DNA: TGTGCCAGCAGCCCCGGACAGAACTACGAGCAGTACTTC. It encodes CASSPGQNYEQYF. Full variable domain (outside the CDR3, taken from reference TRBV11-2 and TRBJ2-7): EAGVAQSPRYKIIEKRQSVAFWCNPISGHATLYWYQQILGQGPKLLIQFQNNGVVDDSQLPKDRFSAERLKGVDSTLKIQPAKLEDSAVYLCASSPGQNYEQYFGPGTRLTVT.

The chain has TRBV7-2 and TRBJ2-3; 10 bases agree with TRBD2. The CDR3 runs to 16 residues. Per the germline V gene, CDR1 is SGHTA and CDR2 is FQGNSA. Trimming took 5 bases from V and 8 from J; bases not matched to a gene: 13. This CDR3 reads CASSQGASGRTVTQYF. The CDR3 nucleotides are TGTGCCAGCAGCCAGGGCGCTAGCGGGAGAACTGTTACGCAGTATTTT.

This clone showed up just a few times. The rearrangement links TRBV30 to TRBJ2-5; 7 nucleotides line up with TRBD1. The germline gives CDR1 GTSNPN, CDR2 SVGIG (reference sequence). The ends lost 1 base at V and 8 bases at J; junction bases unmatched: 19. This CDR3 contains 17 residues. This CDR3 reads CAWSDKIRQGTATTQYF. CDR3 DNA sequence: TGTGCCTGGAGTGATAAGATTCGACAGGGTACTGCGACAACCCAGTACTTC.